The 8 T cell receptor beta chains presented below share a single source sample, sequenced in a study of T cells in Graves' hyperthyroidism and ophthalmopathy. Researchers amplified the TCR beta CDR3 regions from RNA transcripts. A set of HTBI primers served as the primers for a first-round RT-PCR of the TCR CDR3. TCRdb ran MiXCR on the multiplex PCR reads and lists one entry per CDR3 protein. Of about 350,000 distinct CDR3 sequences in the sample, roughly 14% are singletons; the top ten hold around 25%. Sequencing was done on a sample of blood. These receptors all come from a woman under 40 with Graves' hyperthyroidism.

The chain combines TRBV7-9 with TRBJ2-7; no firm D call. CDR1 is SEHNR and CDR2 is FQNEAQ in the germline V gene (reference sequence). The germline V and J ends were trimmed by 5 bases and 6 bases, with 11 bases remaining between them. CDR3 length equals 12 residues. This CDR3 reads CASSTWPGEQYF. The CDR3 nucleotides read TGTGCCAGCAGCACTTGGCCGGGCGAGCAGTACTTC.

This clonotype was counted at least ten times. The rearrangement uses TRBV28 and TRBJ2-2; TRBD2 aligns across 7 bases. CDR3 length: 19 residues. The junction had 22 bases not matched to a gene; V was cut back by 6 bases and J by 6 bases. CDR1 MDHEN and CDR2 SYDVKM come from the germline V gene. CDR3 nucleotides: TGTGCCAGCAGCCCTAGCCCTCTAGCGGTCAAAGCCTGGTCCGGGGAGCTGTTTTTT. Translated, it gives CASSPSPLAVKAWSGELFF.

In its sample, this clonotype was seen once. V and J are TRBV20-1 and TRBJ2-5, with D perhaps TRBD1 (6 bases). This CDR3 is 16 amino acids long. The V end lost 0 bases, the J end lost 5 bases, and 19 bases lay between the germline ends. In germline, CDR1 is DFQATT, CDR2 SNEGSKA (reference sequence). In DNA form, the CDR3 reads TGCAGTGCTAGAGATGGGGGCGGACGTCAGGTGGAGACCCAGTACTTC. Amino acids: CSARDGGGRQVETQYF.

This clonotype was detected only a few times. The chain uses TRBV24-1 and TRBJ2-2; TRBD2 matches at 12 bases. V shed 6 bases, J shed 6 bases, and the junction held 4 bases outside the gene matches. There are 15 residues in the CDR3. Germline V gene data show CDR1 as KGHDR and CDR2 as SFDVKD. The CDR3 DNA sequence: TGTGCCACCAGTTTGGCTAGCGGGAGGGCCGGGGAGCTGTTTTTT. This translates into CATSLASGRAGELFF.

At least ten counts were recorded for this clonotype. V gene TRBV7-2 combines with J gene TRBJ2-3, with D possibly TRBD2 on 5 matching bases. The CDR3 runs to 16 residues. The ends were cut back, 4 bases at V and 5 bases at J, with 19 bases in the middle. Germline V gene data show CDR1 as SGHTA and CDR2 as FQGNSA. The CDR3 bases are TGTGCCAGCAGCTCTTGGGCCCGTCGTCGGGGAGATACGCAGTATTTT. Its translation: CASSSWARRRGDTQYF.

This clonotype was recorded at least ten times. The V and J genes are TRBV7-2 and TRBJ2-3; 10 nucleotides align to TRBD2. The germline gives CDR1 SGHTA, CDR2 FQGNSA. The CDR3 is 14 residues long. The J segment lost 5 bases and the V segment lost 5 bases, leaving 4 bases of the junction unmatched. The CDR3 region has the DNA TGTGCCAGCAGCAAGAGCGGGAGGGAAGATACGCAGTATTTT. Translating gives CASSKSGREDTQYF.

The chain has TRBV6-1 and TRBJ2-2; 8 nucleotides agree with TRBD2. Germline-derived CDR1 and CDR2 are MNHNS and SASEGT. The CDR3 runs 13 residues. V lost 11 bases to trimming and J lost 8 bases; unmatched junction nucleotides: 10. The CDR3 DNA reads TGTGCCGGCCGAAGCGGGAGTGGGGGGGAGCTGTTTTTT. Encoded protein: CAGRSGSGGELFF.

This clonotype was seen more than once but under ten times. One end of the junction varies from germline; a read error may be responsible. The rearrangement uses TRBV24-1 and TRBJ2-1; 8 positions agree with TRBD2. The germline V gene encodes CDR1 KGHDR and CDR2 SFDVKD. The CDR3 extends over 17 amino acids. In DNA form, the CDR3 reads TGTGCCACCAGTGCCTGGAATAGCGGGATGTCCTACAATGAGCAGCTCTTC. This encodes CATSAWNSGMSYNEQLF.